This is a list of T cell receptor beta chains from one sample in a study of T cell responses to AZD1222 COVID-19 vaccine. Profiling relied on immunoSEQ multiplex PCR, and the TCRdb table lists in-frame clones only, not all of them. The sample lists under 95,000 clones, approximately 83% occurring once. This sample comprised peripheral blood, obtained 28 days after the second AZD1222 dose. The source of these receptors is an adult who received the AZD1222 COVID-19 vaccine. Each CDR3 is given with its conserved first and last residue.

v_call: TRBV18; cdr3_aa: CASSPSTGLQETQYF
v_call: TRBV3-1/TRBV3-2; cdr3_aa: CASSQGDRVYGYTF
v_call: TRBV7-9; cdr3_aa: CASSPSSPGGYTEQFF
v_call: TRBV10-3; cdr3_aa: CAISESKGSGIYEQYF
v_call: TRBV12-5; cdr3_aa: CASGLAFLGGGGATDTQYF
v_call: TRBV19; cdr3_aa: CASSIRTGGPQETQYF
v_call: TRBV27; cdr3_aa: CASSLMGAGDTEAFF
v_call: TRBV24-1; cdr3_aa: CATSDPGQGRTDTQYF
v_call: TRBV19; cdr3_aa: CASSIRGERIGQPQHF
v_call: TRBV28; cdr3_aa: CASWSWRGVMDEQFF
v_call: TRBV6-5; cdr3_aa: CASRTGGNSPLHF
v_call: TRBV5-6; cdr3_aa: CASSSQRGGYTF
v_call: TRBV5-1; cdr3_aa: CASSGPGTGWSGYTF
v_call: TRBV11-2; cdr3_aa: CASSLAGNYGYTF
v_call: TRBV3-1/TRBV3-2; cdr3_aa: CASSQSGGIKLF
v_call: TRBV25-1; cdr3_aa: CASSEYRGLGATNEKLFF
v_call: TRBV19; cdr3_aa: CASRPFQVTGELFF
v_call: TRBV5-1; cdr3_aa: CASSHEAEEAFF
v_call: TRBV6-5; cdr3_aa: CASSLDAGTGELFF
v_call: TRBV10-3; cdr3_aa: CAISPFLAGAHNEQFF
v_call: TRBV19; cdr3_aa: CASSINGDSPLHF
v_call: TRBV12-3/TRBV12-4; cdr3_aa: CASSPLGYGYTF
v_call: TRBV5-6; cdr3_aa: CASSLNRRNYGYTF
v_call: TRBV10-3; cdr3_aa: CATYGANVLTF
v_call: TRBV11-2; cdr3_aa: CASSRSIDNDNEQFF
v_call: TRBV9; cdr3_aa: CASSVGEYTDTQYF
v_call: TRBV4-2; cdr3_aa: CASSLSGNGNTIYF
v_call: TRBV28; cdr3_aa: CASSSSGQGYNEQFF
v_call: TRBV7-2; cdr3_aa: CASSPDRINYGYTF
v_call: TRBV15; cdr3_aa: CATSDDIPNTGELFF
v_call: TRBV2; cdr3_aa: CASSPQIGLGNQPQHF
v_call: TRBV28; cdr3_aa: CASRTGPEAFF
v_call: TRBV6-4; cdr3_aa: CASSSGGNTEAFF
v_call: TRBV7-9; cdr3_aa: CASSRYSPLHF
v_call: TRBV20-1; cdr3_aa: CSIAEGEKLFF
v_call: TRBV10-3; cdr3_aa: CAISEPKGPGAYGYTF
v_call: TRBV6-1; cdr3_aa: CASREDRSPSNEQFF
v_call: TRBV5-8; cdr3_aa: CASSSGTGRVGEQYF
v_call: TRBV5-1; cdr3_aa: CASSFERGQETQYF
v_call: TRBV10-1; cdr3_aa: CASSEIGPQNSYEQYF
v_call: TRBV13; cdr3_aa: CASRLEGQETQYF
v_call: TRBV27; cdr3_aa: CASSLPGPNQPQHF
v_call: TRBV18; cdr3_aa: CASSPRDGANEKLFF
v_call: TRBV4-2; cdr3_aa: CASSQELDISNQPQHF
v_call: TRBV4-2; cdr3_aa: CASSQELLEGAPAYGYTF
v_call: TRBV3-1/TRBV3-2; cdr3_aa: CASSQNRDTYEQYF
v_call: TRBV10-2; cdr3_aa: CASSESYATNEKLFF
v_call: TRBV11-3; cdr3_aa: CASSLEYNEQFF
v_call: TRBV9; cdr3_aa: CASSVVGTYNEQFF
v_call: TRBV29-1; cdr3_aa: CSVVPTEHNEQFF
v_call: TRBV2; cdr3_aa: CASTRTGQGYANTGELFF
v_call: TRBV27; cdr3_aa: CASSSQETQYF
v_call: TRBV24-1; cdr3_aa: CATSNRLIVEQFF
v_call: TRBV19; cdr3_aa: CASSPRQATNEKLFF
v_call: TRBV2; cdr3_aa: CATYLGGFSSPLHF
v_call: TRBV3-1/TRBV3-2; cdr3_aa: CASSLSNEGWEPGANVLTF
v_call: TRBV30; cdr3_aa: CAYRQGLNSPLHF
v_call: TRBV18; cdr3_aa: CASSPESGTNNSPLHF